This T cell receptor (beta chain) appears in the sequencing data of a study of CD8+ T cells in alopecia areata. Reverse transcribed after extraction, RNA yielded cDNA as the sequencing template. Clones were read by immunoSEQ multiplex PCR, and TCRdb kept only the in-frame ones, dropping some. Of 90,000 to 100,000 clones in the sample, around 60% were seen once. Germline V gene sequence: CDR1 SGDLS, CDR2 YYNGEE. The V end was cut by 4 bases, the J end by 10 bases, with 12 bases between. This CDR3 spans 12 amino acids. Treatment denoted: oral pan-JAK inhibitor, 5-10 mg twice daily. Sorted populations comprised CD4+ and CD8+ T cells obtained from PBMCs.

The source is a human donor with alopecia areata. This sequence joins TRBV9 and TRBJ2-1, with a tentative D call TRBD2 (5 bases). Material: CD8+ T cells sorted from blood, obtained at week 4, from a patient treated with tofacitinib. CDR3 DNA: TGTGCCAGCAGCAGCGGAGATTTAGAGCAGTTCTTC. This encodes CASSSGDLEQFF.